The 14 T cell receptor beta chains below were found in one sample sequenced in a study of T cell responses to AZD1222 COVID-19 vaccine. TCRdb keeps only in-frame clones here, not all; method: immunoSEQ multiplex PCR. This table has about 48,000 clones, about 89% appearing once. The source material was peripheral blood, sampled 28 days after the second AZD1222 dose. All receptors come from an adult who received the AZD1222 COVID-19 vaccine.

The chain links TRBV5-6 to TRBJ2-3; the match to TRBD2 covers 7 bases. This CDR3 is 15 amino acids long. V trimming: 0 bases; J trimming: 2 bases; junction bases outside the gene matches: 3. Germline values: CDR1 SGHDT, CDR2 YYEEEE. CDR3 in amino acids: CASSLALAVTDTQYF. The CDR3 DNA reads TGTGCCAGCAGCTTGGCTCTAGCGGTCACAGATACGCAGTATTTT.

This clone was detected once. The chain joins TRBV6-5 to TRBJ2-3; D tentatively reads TRBD1 or TRBD2 (6 bases each). Germline CDR1 reads MNHEY; CDR2 reads SVGAGI. CDR3 length: 15 amino acids. V was clipped by 6 bases and J by 12 bases, with 25 bases between them. The CDR3 here is CASSPFGGGPRPQYF. The CDR3 DNA reads TGTGCCAGCAGCCCCTTCGGGGGCGGGCCTCGACCCCAGTATTTT.

The rearrangement uses TRBV5-1 and TRBJ2-6; D could derive from TRBD1 or TRBD2 (5 bases each). Germline loops: CDR1 SGHRS, CDR2 YFSETQ. The CDR3 totals 15 residues. The ends were cut back, 4 bases at V and 3 bases at J, with 11 bases in the middle. The CDR3 region is CASSAVGGGANVLTF. The DNA for the CDR3 is TGCGCCAGCAGCGCCGTTGGGGGTGGGGCCAACGTCCTGACTTTC.

The V call is TRBV5-8, the J call TRBJ1-1; D is uncertain. V lost 3 bases and J lost 1, with 7 bases in between. Germline V lookup: CDR1 SGHTS, CDR2 YDEGEE. The CDR3 length is 13 residues. As DNA, the CDR3 is TGTGCCAGCAGCTATGCAGGGAACACTGAAGCTTTCTTT. Translation: CASSYAGNTEAFF. Variable domain in full (rest from reference TRBV5-8 and TRBJ1-1): EAGVTQSPTHLIKTRGQQATLRCSPISGHTSVYWYQQALGLGLQFLLWYDEGEERNRGNFPPRFSGRQFPNYSSELNVNALELEDSALYLCASSYAGNTEAFFGQGTRLTVV.

The chain uses TRBV27 and TRBJ2-1; TRBD2 matches 11 bases. Germline CDR1 reads MNHEY; CDR2 reads SMNVEV (reference sequence). The CDR3 is 18 residues long. V trimming: 6 bases; J trimming: 1 base; junction bases outside the gene matches: 11. CDR3 loop: CASRKGLAEESSYNEQFF. The CDR3 DNA reads as TGTGCCAGCAGAAAGGGACTAGCGGAGGAGAGTTCCTACAATGAGCAGTTCTTC.

The V and J genes are TRBV24-1 and TRBJ2-3; D is perhaps TRBD2 (6 bases). Germline loops: CDR1 KGHDR, CDR2 SFDVKD. CDR3 length equals 14 residues. Deletions cut 3 bases from V and 6 bases from J, with 12 bases between. CDR3 in DNA: TGTGCCACCAGTGATGCGGGGATTCGGGATACGCAGTATTTT. It specifies CATSDAGIRDTQYF.

The chain employs TRBV7-9 and TRBJ2-3; TRBD2 might be the D (6 bases). V shed 5 bases and J shed 1 base, with 16 bases lying between them. Germline V gene data show CDR1 as SEHNR and CDR2 as FQNEAQ (reference sequence). The CDR3 totals 16 residues. The CDR3 DNA reads as TGTGCCAGCAGCCTGCGGGGCCCCTTACGCACAGATACGCAGTATTTT. Amino acid sequence: CASSLRGPLRTDTQYF.

The V and J genes are TRBV19 and TRBJ1-1; 7 nucleotides align to TRBD1. V lost 4 bases, J lost 7 bases, and 9 bases stayed unmatched. This CDR3 is 14 amino acids long. Germline V gene sequence: CDR1 LNHDA, CDR2 SQIVND (reference sequence). The CDR3 DNA reads as TGTGCCAGTAGTACCAGAACAGGGGCTGGTGAAGCTTTCTTT. The encoded protein is CASSTRTGAGEAFF.

This chain joins TRBV3-1 (or the pseudogene TRBV3-2) and TRBJ2-5, with 12 bases lining up with TRBD2. Per germline, CDR1 LGHDT and CDR2 YNNKEL (reference sequence). The ends lost 0 bases at V and 5 bases at J; junction bases unmatched: 10. The CDR3 runs 18 residues. CDR3 loop: CASSQETSGSPARETQYF. For the CDR3, the DNA is TGTGCCAGCAGCCAAGAGACTAGCGGGAGTCCCGCCAGGGAGACCCAGTACTTC.

V is TRBV12-3 or TRBV12-4 and J is TRBJ1-2; tentative D call: TRBD1 (6 bases). This CDR3 is 12 amino acids long. With 7 bases removed from V and 5 bases from J, the gap between germline ends came to 11 bases. CDR3 sequence: CASTSTGYGYTF. CDR3 nucleotides: TGTGCCAGCACCTCTACAGGGTATGGCTACACCTTC.

The rearrangement links TRBV19 to TRBJ1-3, with D possibly TRBD1 on 6 matching bases. The CDR3 length is 16 residues. The V end was cut by 0 bases, the J end by 0 bases, with 9 bases between. Germline V gives CDR1 LNHDA, CDR2 SQIVND (reference sequence). The CDR3 reads CASSIEDRNSGNTIYF. In DNA, the CDR3 is TGTGCCAGTAGTATAGAGGACAGAAACTCTGGAAACACCATATATTTT.

This clone was seen only once. This chain connects TRBV5-3 to TRBJ2-2; possible D gene TRBD1, 5 bases. TRBV5-3 is labeled an ORF, and its function is uncertain. This CDR3 comprises 16 residues. V gave up 4 bases and J gave up 3 bases, with 16 bases separating them. The CDR3 loop reads CARSKRQHEHTGELFF. The CDR3 DNA reads as TGTGCCAGAAGCAAAAGACAGCATGAGCACACCGGGGAGCTGTTTTTT.

The rearrangement joins TRBV6-5 to TRBJ2-3; 8 bases align to TRBD2. The CDR3 runs 14 residues. V shed 8 bases, J shed 4 bases, and the junction held 8 bases outside the gene matches. The germline V gene has CDR1 MNHEY and CDR2 SVGAGI. Written as DNA, the CDR3 is TGTGCCAGCGCCGGGGGGGAGGGTTCAGATACGCAGTATTTT. Protein product: CASAGGEGSDTQYF.

The chain is built from TRBV6-5 and TRBJ2-5, with D perhaps TRBD1 or TRBD2 (6 bases each). CDR3 length: 13 residues. Germline V gene lookup returns CDR1 MNHEY and CDR2 SVGAGI. Trimming removed 4 bases from V and 5 bases from J, with 11 bases in between. In DNA form, the CDR3 reads TGTGCCAGCAGTTCGAGGGGGGTCGAGACCCAGTACTTC. Translating it yields CASSSRGVETQYF.